The 10 T cell receptor beta chains below were found in one sample sequenced in a study of blood T cell repertoires in COVID-19. Assay: immunoSEQ multiplex PCR; the TCRdb copy retains only in-frame clones and omits some. This repertoire shows some 270,000 clones, about 85% found once; its top ten account for approximately 6.6%. The sequenced sample consisted of PBMCs or T cells enriched from blood (not recorded which). The receptors were sampled from a woman between 45 and 60 years old who had been exposed to COVID-19.

This chain connects TRBV7-6 to TRBJ2-5, with 8 nucleotides matching TRBD1. This CDR3 comprises 15 residues. With 4 bases clipped from V and 5 bases from J, the junction kept 9 bases outside the gene matches. The germline V gene encodes CDR1 SGHVS and CDR2 FNYEAQ. CDR3 loop: CASSSGTGYAETQYF. The CDR3 coding sequence is TGTGCCAGCAGCTCCGGGACAGGTTATGCCGAGACCCAGTACTTC.

This clone appeared a few times. V and J are TRBV6-2 or TRBV6-3 and TRBJ2-7; 7 bases map to TRBD2. Germline lookup yields CDR1 MNHEY and CDR2 SVGEGT. Trimming took 2 bases from V and 2 from J; bases not matched to a gene: 3. This CDR3 contains 14 residues. CDR3 sequence: CASSYLGGTYEQYF. For the CDR3, the DNA is TGTGCCAGCAGTTACCTGGGGGGGACCTACGAGCAGTACTTC.

The J gene is TRBJ1-4, the V gene TRBV5-5; 8 nucleotides align to TRBD1. This CDR3 is built from 17 residues. Germline trimming cut 4 bases from V and 3 bases from J; bases unmatched to any gene: 11. Germline V gene sequence: CDR1 SGHKS, CDR2 YYEKEE (reference sequence). CDR3: CASSTDRDRRSNEKLFF. The CDR3 nucleotides read TGTGCCAGCAGCACAGACCGGGACAGGCGATCTAATGAAAAACTGTTTTTT.

V usage is TRBV16 and J usage is TRBJ1-4, with D uncertain. Germline values: CDR1 KGHSY, CDR2 FQNENV. Trimming stripped 2 bases from V and 0 bases from J, with 7 bases between. CDR3 size: 15 residues. As DNA, the CDR3 is TGTGCCAGCAGCCAAACGAGGGCAACTAATGAAAAACTGTTTTTT. Amino acids: CASSQTRATNEKLFF.

The chain combines TRBV10-3 with TRBJ1-2; 8 bases map to TRBD1. The germline V gene has CDR1 ENHRY and CDR2 SYGVKD. The CDR3 sequence is 15 residues long. The trim removed 1 base at V and 2 bases at J, leaving 3 bases unmatched. CDR3 region: CAISEWGDRNYGYTF. In nucleotides, the CDR3 is TGTGCCATCAGTGAGTGGGGGGACAGGAACTATGGCTACACCTTC.

The V and J genes are TRBV6-2 or TRBV6-3 and TRBJ1-2; no definite D call. Germline V gives CDR1 MNHEY, CDR2 SVGEGT. V lost 3 bases, J lost 2 bases, and 13 bases lay in between. The CDR3 runs to 15 residues. The CDR3 nucleotides are TGTGCCAGCAGTTATGTTGCAGGTCCAAACTATGGCTACACCTTC. Protein sequence: CASSYVAGPNYGYTF.

The V and J genes are TRBV3-1 (or the pseudogene TRBV3-2) and TRBJ1-6, with D uncertain. V was trimmed by 4 bases and J by 3 bases, leaving 13 bases between them. The germline V gene has CDR1 LGHDT and CDR2 YNNKEL (reference sequence). CDR3 length: 16 residues. CDR3 nucleotide sequence: TGTGCCAGCAGCCCCAAAGGACTGCGCTATAATTCACCCCTCCACTTT. Protein product: CASSPKGLRYNSPLHF.

This chain uses TRBV11-2 with TRBJ2-5, with no clear D. The length of the CDR3 is 13 residues. V was trimmed by 5 bases and J by 7 bases, leaving 14 bases between them. CDR1 and CDR2 (germline): SGHAT, FQNNGV. The CDR3 DNA is TGTGCCAGCAGCCCAAGACACGGTGGGACCCAGTACTTC. Its translation is CASSPRHGGTQYF.

V usage is TRBV5-5 and J usage is TRBJ1-6; a weak D match, TRBD1 (6 bases). Germline V lookup: CDR1 SGHKS, CDR2 YYEKEE (reference sequence). The CDR3 is 15 residues long. Trimming stripped 0 bases from V and 4 bases from J, with 8 bases between. As DNA, the CDR3 is TGTGCCAGCAGCTTGGCCCAGGGGTATAATTCACCCCTCCACTTT. This translates into CASSLAQGYNSPLHF.

V gene TRBV5-1 combines with J gene TRBJ1-1, with D unclear. V lost 4 bases, J lost 3 bases, and 10 bases lay in between. The germline V gene has CDR1 SGHRS and CDR2 YFSETQ. The CDR3 contains 13 residues. This chain's CDR3 is CASSGEIDTEAFF. CDR3 bases: TGCGCCAGCAGCGGGGAGATTGACACTGAAGCTTTCTTT.